The clone carrying this T cell receptor beta chain was counted a few times. Its antigen is not known. TCRdb recomputed calls from the 5' RACE reads with MiXCR, one row per CDR3 protein. The sample has 450,000 to 550,000 distinct CDR3 sequences, 20% to 25% seen once. The data belong to a study of T cells after yellow fever vaccination. Study-wide points: Reappearing after the booster were most of the clones from primary vaccination (around 95% CD4, 88% CD8).

This receptor was identified in a man younger than 35 who received the YFV17D yellow fever vaccine. Here the sequenced sample was PBMCs, taken approximately 20 days after the first yellow fever vaccination.

The CDR3 DNA reads TGTGCCAGCAGCTTAGATCACGGCTCCTATAATTCACCCCTCCACTTT. Its protein is CASSLDHGSYNSPLHF. The chain has TRBV7-9 and TRBJ1-6; D not resolved. The CDR3 consists of 16 residues. V was shortened by 1 base and J by 0 bases, with 7 bases between the two germline ends. The germline V gene has CDR1 SEHNR and CDR2 FQNEAQ (reference sequence).